The present entry profiles one T cell receptor (beta chain) with its context. J gave up 7 bases and V 6 bases, and 7 bases lay outside the gene matches. Germline V gene data show CDR1 as MNHNY and CDR2 as SVGAGI (reference sequence). This CDR3 has 15 residues. This sample is drawn from a study of blood T cell repertoires in COVID-19. Study summary: Specimens from acute and convalescent COVID-19 originated in the United States, Italy and Spain. T cells, B-cell-depleted T cells, or PBMCs supplied cDNA or gDNA.

The authors' processing: The assay estimated nucleated cells by amplifying reference gene primers. TCRdb's table, derived via immunoSEQ multiplex PCR, lists solely in-frame clones and lacks some. That table supplies the V and J calls and clone size; D and trimming were determined from the DNA. The table shows approximately 89,000 clones, with over 65% occurring only once. The genes are TRBV6-6 and TRBJ2-2; 11 nucleotides line up with TRBD2. The clonotype was recovered from a human donor in a cohort sampled during active COVID-19. Sequencing used peripheral blood. CDR3 DNA: TGTGCCAGCAGCCTACTAGCGGGAGTTGGCGGGGAGCTGTTTTTT. Its translation: CASSLLAGVGGELFF.